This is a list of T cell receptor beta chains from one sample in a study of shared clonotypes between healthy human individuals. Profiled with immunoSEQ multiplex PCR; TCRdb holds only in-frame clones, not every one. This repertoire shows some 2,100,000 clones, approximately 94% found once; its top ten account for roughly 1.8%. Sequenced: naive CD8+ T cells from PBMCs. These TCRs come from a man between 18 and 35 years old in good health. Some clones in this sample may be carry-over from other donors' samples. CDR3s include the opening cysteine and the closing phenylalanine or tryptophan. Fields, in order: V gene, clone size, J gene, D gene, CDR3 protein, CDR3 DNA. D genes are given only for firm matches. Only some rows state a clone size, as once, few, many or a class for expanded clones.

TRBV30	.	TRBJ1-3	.	CAWRVGNTIYF	TGTGCCTGGAGGGTAGGAAACACCATATATTTT
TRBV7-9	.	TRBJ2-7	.	CASSPDLYEQYF	TGTGCCAGCAGCCCGGACCTCTACGAGCAGTACTTC
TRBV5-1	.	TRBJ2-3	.	CASSLAVNTDTQYF	TGCGCCAGCAGCTTGGCCGTAAACACAGATACGCAGTATTTT
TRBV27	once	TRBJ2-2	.	CASSLYRSGELFF	TGTGCCAGCAGTTTATATAGGTCCGGGGAGCTGTTTTTT
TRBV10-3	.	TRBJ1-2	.	CAISESTWDLGGYTF	TGTGCCATCAGTGAGTCGACGTGGGACTTAGGAGGCTACACCTTC
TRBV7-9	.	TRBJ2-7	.	CASSSGVHEQYF	TGTGCCAGCAGCTCCGGGGTCCACGAGCAGTACTTC
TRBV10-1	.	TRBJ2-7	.	CASSGKGTNEQYF	TGCGCCAGCAGTGGGAAAGGAACGAACGAGCAGTACTTC
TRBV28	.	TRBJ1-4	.	CASSGGGGELFF	TGTGCCAGCAGTGGGGGAGGAGGGGAACTGTTTTTT
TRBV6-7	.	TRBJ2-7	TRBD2	CASSLTGVKTSGRPHEQYF	TGTGCCAGCAGTTTAACAGGGGTGAAGACTAGCGGGAGGCCCCACGAGCAGTACTTC
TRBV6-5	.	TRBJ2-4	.	CASSRYPNNIQYF	TGTGCCAGCAGTCGATACCCCAACAACATTCAGTACTTC
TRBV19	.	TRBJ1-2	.	CASSEEDGIYGYTF	TGTGCCAGTAGTGAAGAGGACGGGATCTATGGCTACACCTTC
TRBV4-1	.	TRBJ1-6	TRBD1	CASSQAGQGGSPLHF	TGCGCCAGCAGCCAAGCCGGACAGGGCGGTTCACCCCTCCACTTT
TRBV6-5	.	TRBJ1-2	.	CASSATAHTPHGYTF	TGTGCCAGCAGCGCGACAGCCCACACCCCTCATGGCTACACCTTC
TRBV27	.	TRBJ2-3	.	CASTFAGHTDTQYF	TGTGCCAGCACCTTCGCGGGGCACACAGATACGCAGTATTTT
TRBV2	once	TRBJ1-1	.	CASRTRFNTEAFF	TGTGCCAGCAGGACACGCTTCAACACTGAAGCTTTCTTT
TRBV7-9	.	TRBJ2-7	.	CASSLAQGASYEQYF	TGTGCCAGCAGCTTAGCGCAGGGTGCGAGCTACGAGCAGTACTTC
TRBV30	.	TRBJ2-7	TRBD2	CAWSVLGLAGYEQYF	TGTGCCTGGAGTGTACTTGGACTAGCGGGCTACGAGCAGTACTTC
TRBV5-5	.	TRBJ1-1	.	CASSLIPGALNTEAFF	TGTGCCAGCAGCTTGATCCCGGGAGCCCTGAACACTGAAGCTTTCTTT
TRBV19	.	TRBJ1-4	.	CASSKHAGPENEKLFF	TGTGCCAGTAGCAAACACGCCGGGCCAGAAAATGAAAAACTGTTTTTT
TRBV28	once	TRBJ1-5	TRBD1	CASSPSGQGVQPQHF	TGTGCCAGCAGTCCCTCGGGACAGGGTGTGCAGCCCCAGCATTTT
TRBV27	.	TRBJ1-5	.	CASSSYPGTQHF	TGTGCCAGCAGTTCCTACCCGGGCACCCAGCATTTT
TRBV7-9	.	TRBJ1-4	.	CASSLEGPRRGKLFF	TGTGCCAGCAGCTTAGAGGGGCCCCGCCGGGGAAAACTGTTTTTT
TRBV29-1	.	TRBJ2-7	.	CSVAEADPPYEQYF	TGCAGCGTCGCGGAGGCGGACCCTCCCTACGAGCAGTACTTC
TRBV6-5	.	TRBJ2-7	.	CASSYGSGSYEQYF	TGTGCCAGCAGTTACGGATCAGGGAGCTACGAGCAGTACTTC
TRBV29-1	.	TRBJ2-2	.	CSVVLVENTGELFF	TGCAGCGTTGTCTTGGTAGAAAACACCGGGGAGCTGTTTTTT
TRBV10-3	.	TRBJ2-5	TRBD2	CAISESTLAGTQETQYF	TGTGCCATCAGTGAGTCGACTCTAGCGGGGACCCAAGAGACCCAGTACTTC
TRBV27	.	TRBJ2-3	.	CASRSQRDTQYF	TGTGCCAGCAGATCCCAGCGGGATACGCAGTATTTT
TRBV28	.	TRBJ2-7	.	CASTGVGYPYEQYF	TGTGCCAGCACCGGAGTGGGCTACCCCTACGAGCAGTACTTC
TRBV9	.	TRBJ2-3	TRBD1	CASSATGQGITDTQYF	TGTGCCAGCAGCGCCACGGGACAGGGGATCACAGATACGCAGTATTTT
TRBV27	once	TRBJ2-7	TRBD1	CASSASTGETSYEQYF	TGTGCCAGCAGTGCATCGACAGGGGAAACCTCCTACGAGCAGTACTTC
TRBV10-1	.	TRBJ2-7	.	CASSVRKDYEQYF	TGCGCCAGCAGTGTCCGCAAGGACTACGAGCAGTACTTC
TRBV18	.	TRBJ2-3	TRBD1	CASSSTRGTGVTDTQYF	TGTGCCAGCTCATCGACCCGGGGGACAGGGGTCACAGATACGCAGTATTTT
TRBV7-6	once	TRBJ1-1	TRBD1	CASSLGQGVSTEAFF	TGTGCCAGCAGCCTCGGACAGGGAGTAAGCACTGAAGCTTTCTTT
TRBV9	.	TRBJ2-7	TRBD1	CASSVGGGQGGEQYF	TGTGCCAGCAGCGTAGGAGGTGGACAGGGAGGCGAGCAGTACTTC
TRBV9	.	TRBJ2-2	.	CASARNTGELFF	TGTGCCAGCGCACGAAACACCGGGGAGCTGTTTTTT
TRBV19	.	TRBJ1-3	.	CASSMRGSAPGSGNTIYF	TGTGCCAGTAGTATGCGGGGGAGCGCGCCCGGCTCTGGAAACACCATATATTTT
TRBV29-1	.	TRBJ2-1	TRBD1	CSVAGTAHNEQFF	TGCAGCGTCGCCGGGACAGCACACAATGAGCAGTTCTTC
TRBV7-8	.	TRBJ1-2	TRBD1	CASRVIDRDGYTF	TGTGCCAGCAGGGTAATCGACAGGGATGGCTACACCTTC